This entry concerns a single T cell receptor beta chain. One entry per CDR3 protein, called by TCRdb with MiXCR from the RACE reads. Of about 160,000 distinct CDR3 sequences detected, about a quarter appear once; the ten largest clones hold around 2.3%. Time point noted: patch test 3, about 24 weeks after DPC sensitization. Treatment reported: therapeutic diphenylcyclopropenone sensitization with weekly scalp DPC. Blood, whole and unfractionated, served as the source for total RNA extraction. The data stem from a study of human T cells and chemical hapten exposure. From germline, CDR1 is DFQATT and CDR2 SNEGSKA (reference sequence). V was shortened by 3 bases and J by 3 bases, with 3 bases between the two germline ends. The CDR3 has 12 residues.

The chain recombines TRBV20-1 with TRBJ1-6; D uncertain. This clonotype was obtained from a woman between 18 and 29 years old with alopecia areata. Some clones in this sample may be carry-over from other donors' samples. The sample consisted of whole blood, taken in connection with sensitization to the hapten diphenylcyclopropenone (DPC). CDR3 DNA: TGCAGTGCTAGGGACTATAATTCACCCCTCCACTTT. It is translated as CSARDYNSPLHF.